This TCR beta chain was retrieved from a study of blood T cell repertoires in COVID-19. Study overall: The origin of the acute and convalescent COVID-19 samples was the United States, Italy and Spain. In each case, the material was cDNA or gDNA derived from T cells, B-cell-depleted T cells, or PBMCs.

In the source study's methods: Estimates of nucleated cell counts were drawn from the amplification of reference gene primers. Using immunoSEQ multiplex PCR, the repertoire was profiled, and TCRdb retains in-frame clones only, with some absent. From that table come the V and J calls and clone size; the DNA was used to work out D and trimming. Found here are 200,000 to 300,000 clones, over 80% of them singletons; the top ten hold around 5.5%. The ends were cut back, 0 bases at V and 9 bases at J, with 17 bases in the middle. From germline, CDR1 is GTSNPN and CDR2 SVGIG (reference sequence). CDR3 length equals 14 residues.

V gene TRBV30 combines with J gene TRBJ1-1; no clear D gene. Material for sequencing was peripheral blood. The TCR sequence derives from a human donor in a cohort sampled during active COVID-19. The CDR3 sequence: CAWSVNRLSSQAFF. The CDR3 DNA follows: TGTGCCTGGAGTGTAAATCGGTTGTCTAGTCAAGCTTTCTTT.